This note documents a single T cell receptor beta chain sequence. The antigen is not known. Since a much larger clone is just one base distant, this may be a read error. This specimen belongs to a study of tumor-infiltrating lymphocytes in primary liver carcinoma. Whole-study results and caveats: Compared with tumor region pairs, tumor-adjacent and tumor-blood pairs overlapped less.

The CDR3 contains 14 residues. Trimming removed 6 bases from V and 5 bases from J; junction bases left unmatched: 8. With about 470 ng total RNA as template and a constant-region primer, TCR beta cDNA was made. ARM-PCR was slightly modified, and three nested multiplex PCR rounds with it gave rise to the TCR beta libraries. A C-beta reverse primer and TRBV1-TRBV30 forward primers served in each of the first two PCR rounds, at about 10 cycles apiece. TCRdb re-called the multiplex PCR reads with MiXCR, one entry per CDR3 protein. Of some 320,000 distinct CDR3 sequences listed, about 62% are singletons. Blood RNA originated from unsorted whole blood, with germline DNA additionally extracted.

This clonotype originated in a man aged 35 to 55 with primary liver carcinoma and hepatitis B virus infection. The chain couples TRBV12-3 or TRBV12-4 to TRBJ2-5; 8 bases align to TRBD2. The sequencing input was peripheral blood. In DNA form, the CDR3 reads TGTGCCAGCAGACTAGCGGTCGGGGCGGAGACCCAGTACTTC. Residues: CASRLAVGAETQYF.